A single sample is the source of the 19 T cell receptor beta chains below, sequenced in a study of T cells after yellow fever vaccination. TCRdb itself ran the 5' RACE reads through MiXCR, one entry per CDR3 protein. The sample yields roughly 340,000 distinct CDR3 sequences, roughly 4% seen once. The specimen comprised PBMCs, sampled 5 days after the yellow fever booster vaccination. All receptors derive from a man between 18 and 35 years old who received the YFV17D yellow fever vaccine.

The rearrangement uses TRBV5-1 and TRBJ2-3, with TRBD1 matching 7 bases. After removal of 2 bases from V and 2 bases from J, the junction contained 11 bases not matched to a gene. The CDR3 is made up of 17 amino acids. The germline V gene encodes CDR1 SGHRS and CDR2 YFSETQ. The CDR3 here is CASSLRPPGQITDTQYF. The CDR3 DNA reads TGCGCCAGCAGCTTACGACCCCCGGGACAGATCACAGATACGCAGTATTTT.

This clonotype was seen many times. The CDR3 nucleotides are TGCGCCAGCAGCCCCGCGGGGGTAGGGCCCTACAATGAGCAGTTCTTC. Its protein is CASSPAGVGPYNEQFF. The V and J genes are TRBV5-1 and TRBJ2-1; 7 bases align to TRBD2. The germline V gene has CDR1 SGHRS and CDR2 YFSETQ. The V segment lost 4 bases and the J segment 2 bases; nucleotides outside the gene matches: 9. CDR3 length: 16 residues.

V is TRBV18 and J is TRBJ1-3; 11 bases are shared with TRBD1. The CDR3 is 18 amino acids. V trimming: 1 base; J trimming: 2 bases; junction bases outside the gene matches: 7. The germline V gene has CDR1 KGHSH and CDR2 LQKENI. CDR3 residues: CASSPRAPGQGAGNTIYF. The CDR3 DNA follows: TGTGCCAGCTCACCACGGGCGCCGGGACAGGGGGCTGGAAACACCATATATTTT.

Points on this clonotype: At one end, the junction sequence differs from germline, possibly due to a read error. The chain carries TRBV5-4 and TRBJ1-6; D ambiguous. Germline V gene lookup returns CDR1 SGHNT and CDR2 YYREEE (reference sequence). The CDR3 totals 12 residues. CDR3 amino acids: CASSPKDSRLHF. CDR3 nucleotide sequence: TGTGCCAGCAGCCCTAAAGATTCACGCCTCCACTTT.

V and J are TRBV24-1 and TRBJ2-5, with D perhaps matching TRBD2 (6 bases). Trimming removed 1 base at V and 1 base at J, with 6 bases between. CDR1 and CDR2 (germline): KGHDR, SFDVKD. The CDR3 extends over 14 amino acids. CDR3 sequence (DNA): TGTGCCACCAGTGATTTCGGGGGCCAAGAGACCCAGTACTTC. This translates into CATSDFGGQETQYF.

This clonotype was seen at least ten times. This chain joins TRBV10-3 and TRBJ1-2; no reliable D call. Germline V lookup: CDR1 ENHRY, CDR2 SYGVKD. Trimming shortened V by 4 bases and J by 2 bases, and 8 bases separated the two germline ends. This CDR3 is built from 13 residues. CDR3 DNA sequence: TGTGCCATCAGTGTTCAGGACAACTATGGCTACACCTTC. The encoded protein is CAISVQDNYGYTF.

The table lists this clonotype with many counts. The chain has TRBV2 and TRBJ1-1, with D perhaps matching TRBD1 (5 bases). The CDR3 sequence is 14 residues long. The V and J ends lost 6 bases and 7 bases respectively, with 18 bases between them. Germline values: CDR1 SNHLY, CDR2 FYNNEI. This chain's CDR3 is CASRAQTLGDEAFF. The CDR3 nucleotides are TGTGCCAGCAGGGCGCAAACTCTGGGGGATGAAGCTTTCTTT.

The chain links TRBV6-5 to TRBJ2-1; 8 bases fit TRBD2. Germline trimming cut 7 bases from V and 8 bases from J; bases unmatched to any gene: 13. Germline assignment: CDR1 MNHEY and CDR2 SVGAGI. This CDR3 is 15 amino acids long. This chain's CDR3 is CASMIWGGGLDEQFF. In nucleotides, the CDR3 is TGTGCCAGCATGATTTGGGGCGGGGGGCTGGATGAGCAGTTCTTC.

This clonotype was seen many times. The genes are TRBV6-5 and TRBJ2-1; D is unresolved. The germline V gene has CDR1 MNHEY and CDR2 SVGAGI. CDR3 size: 13 residues. V was cut by 3 bases and J by 10 bases, with 13 bases left in between. The CDR3 loop is CASSYDVGYEQFF. The DNA for the CDR3 is TGTGCCAGCAGTTATGACGTCGGATACGAGCAGTTCTTC.

V gene TRBV19 combines with J gene TRBJ2-2; no definite D call. The germline V gene has CDR1 LNHDA and CDR2 SQIVND (reference sequence). The CDR3 is 13 amino acids. V was trimmed by 7 bases and J by 2 bases, leaving 8 bases between them. The CDR3: CASKKPNTGELFF. CDR3 nucleotides: TGTGCCAGTAAAAAACCCAACACCGGGGAGCTGTTTTTT.

This clonotype was detected only a few times. This sequence joins TRBV6-4 and TRBJ1-5; D unresolved. The V and J ends lost 8 bases and 4 bases respectively, with 21 bases between them. The CDR3 sequence is 16 residues long. From germline, CDR1 is MRHNA and CDR2 SNTAGT. The CDR3 region has the DNA TGTGCCAGCGAACAACGGATTAGGTCAAGTAATCAGCCCCAGCATTTT. Translation gives CASEQRIRSSNQPQHF.

In this sample, this clonotype turned up a few times. The chain recombines TRBV20-1 with TRBJ2-7, with D tentatively TRBD2 (5 bases). The CDR3 loop spans 13 amino acids. Germline lookup yields CDR1 DFQATT and CDR2 SNEGSKA (reference sequence). Trimming stripped 6 bases from V and 4 bases from J, with 16 bases between. The DNA of the CDR3 is TGCAGTGCCGCGAGTCTAGCTTCTTACGAGCAGTACTTC. It specifies CSAASLASYEQYF.

The V and J genes are TRBV21-1 and TRBJ2-7; no check of the table's D call, TRBD1, against the DNA was made. TRBV21-1 is recorded as a pseudogene. The CDR3 loop spans 12 amino acids. CDR3 protein: CASGRQVEEQYV. Here the CDR3 DNA reads TGTGCCAGCGGAAGACAGGTCGAGGAGCAGTACGTC.

This clonotype was recorded at least ten times. The chain uses TRBV28 and TRBJ2-2; the match to TRBD1 covers 7 bases. The CDR3 length is 16 residues. Trimming took 6 bases from V and 0 from J; bases not matched to a gene: 7. CDR1 MDHEN and CDR2 SYDVKM come from the germline V gene. The CDR3 DNA reads TGTGCCAGCAGCCCGGCCGGGACAGCGAACACCGGGGAGCTGTTTTTT. Amino acid sequence: CASSPAGTANTGELFF.

V is TRBV7-2 and J is TRBJ2-7; 7 bases match TRBD1. Looked up from germline, CDR1 is SGHTA and CDR2 is FQGNSA. The CDR3 runs to 13 residues. V shed 4 bases and J 9 bases; nucleotides not matched to a gene: 9. CDR3 in DNA: TGTGCCAGCAGCTCAGGGACAGCCTTTGGGCAGTACGTC. Amino acid sequence: CASSSGTAFGQYV.

This clonotype was seen more than once but under ten times. The chain uses TRBV29-1 and TRBJ2-5; D gene uncertain. Germline V gene sequence: CDR1 SQVTM, CDR2 ANQGSEA. There are 14 residues in the CDR3. The V end was cut by 1 base, the J end by 2 bases, with 11 bases between. The CDR3 protein is CSVEGRQVQETQYF. The CDR3 region has the DNA TGCAGCGTTGAAGGTCGGCAGGTTCAAGAGACCCAGTACTTC.

This chain joins TRBV27 and TRBJ2-7; D is possibly TRBD2 (6 bases). There are 13 residues in the CDR3. Germline loops: CDR1 MNHEY, CDR2 SMNVEV (reference sequence). Trimming shortened V by 3 bases and J by 3 bases, and 9 bases separated the two germline ends. CDR3 coding DNA: TGTGCCAGCAGTTTGCGCGGGAACTACGAGCAGTACGTC. Translating it yields CASSLRGNYEQYV.

This clonotype was found a few times. This sequence joins TRBV7-2 and TRBJ1-2, with a tentative D call TRBD1 (6 bases). V was clipped by 7 bases and J by 7 bases, with 10 bases between them. Germline-derived CDR1 and CDR2 are SGHTA and FQGNSA. The length of the CDR3 is 11 residues. Written as DNA, the CDR3 is TGTGCCAGCACTTCGGGGGCTGGCTACACCTTC. This encodes CASTSGAGYTF. Combining the CDR3 with reference TRBV7-2 and TRBJ1-2 gives the whole variable domain GAGVSQSPSNKVTEKGKDVELRCDPISGHTALYWYRQSLGQGLEFLIYFQGNSAPDKSGLPSDRFSAERTGGSVSTLTIQRTQQEDSAVYLCASTSGAGYTFGSGTRLTVV.

This clonotype was picked up many times. The chain couples TRBV5-1 to TRBJ1-1; D gene uncertain. V lost 0 bases and J 0 bases, leaving 9 bases between the germline ends. The germline CDR1 and CDR2 sequences are SGHRS and YFSETQ. This CDR3 spans 15 amino acids. CDR3 region: CASSLEQRMNTEAFF. The CDR3 DNA reads TGCGCCAGCAGCTTGGAGCAGAGGATGAACACTGAAGCTTTCTTT.